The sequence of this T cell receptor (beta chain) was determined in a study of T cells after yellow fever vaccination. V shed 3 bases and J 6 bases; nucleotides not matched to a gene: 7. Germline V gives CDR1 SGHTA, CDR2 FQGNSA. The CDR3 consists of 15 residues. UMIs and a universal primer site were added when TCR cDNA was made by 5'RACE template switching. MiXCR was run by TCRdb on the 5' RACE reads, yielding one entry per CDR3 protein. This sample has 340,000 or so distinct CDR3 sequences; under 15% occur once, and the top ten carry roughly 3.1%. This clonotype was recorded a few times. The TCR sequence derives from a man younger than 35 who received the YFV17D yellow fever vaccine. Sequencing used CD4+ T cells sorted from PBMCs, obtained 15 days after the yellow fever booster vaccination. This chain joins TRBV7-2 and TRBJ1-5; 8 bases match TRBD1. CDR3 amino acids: CASSFAGGVGQPQHF. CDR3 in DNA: TGTGCCAGCAGCTTTGCAGGGGGCGTAGGTCAGCCCCAGCATTTT.